The rows below give T cell receptor beta chains drawn from one sample of a study of T cells in Graves' hyperthyroidism and ophthalmopathy. TCRdb re-called the multiplex PCR reads through MiXCR, storing one row per CDR3 protein. The sample has 250,000 or so distinct CDR3 sequences; just over 14% are singletons. Sequencing was carried out using blood. These TCRs come from a woman aged 40 to 50 with Graves' hyperthyroidism that later progressed to Graves' ophthalmopathy. Each CDR3 is given with its conserved first and last residue. Fields, in order: clone size, V gene, D gene, J gene, CDR3 protein. A D gene is named only where the DNA matches it firmly. The size of a clone is reported for some rows only, either as once, few or many, or as a class for expanded clones.

few	TRBV4-1	NA	TRBJ2-2	CASSRLHREDSGELFF
NA	TRBV6-1	TRBD2	TRBJ2-1	CASRPAGTSHNEQFF
many	TRBV28	NA	TRBJ1-2	CASRPSRGGAGYTF
NA	TRBV6-1	TRBD2	TRBJ2-1	CASTMGGGPYNEQFF
many	TRBV7-3	NA	TRBJ1-4	CASSSEPNEKLFF
many	TRBV4-2	TRBD1	TRBJ2-5	CASSQDRTGGRKTQYF
NA	TRBV9	TRBD2	TRBJ2-1	CASSPRTSGVKQFF
NA	TRBV30	NA	TRBJ1-5	CAWSQEGNQPQHF
NA	TRBV20-1	NA	TRBJ1-5	CSAHLGPNQPQHF
NA	TRBV27	NA	TRBJ2-7	CASTRVRRDEQYF
NA	TRBV24-1	NA	TRBJ2-1	CATSGGTSSYNEQFF
many	TRBV20-1	TRBD2	TRBJ2-5	CSARDKSLQLAGWQETQYF
NA	TRBV3-1	TRBD2	TRBJ2-3	CASSQGRWIAGGKNTQYF
many	TRBV18	NA	TRBJ2-3	CASSPLATSTDTQYF
many	TRBV20-1	NA	TRBJ2-7	CSARIQANRGSYEQYF
many	TRBV4-1	TRBD2	TRBJ2-1	CASSHPLAGAYNEQFF
many	TRBV2	TRBD1	TRBJ1-1	CASSEAASGTGGTEAFF
many	TRBV28	NA	TRBJ1-1	CASTSKGRTEAFF
few	TRBV4-1	NA	TRBJ2-7	CASSQKWGRLAGYEQYF
NA	TRBV2	NA	TRBJ1-3	CASSYRLRSGNTIYF
many	TRBV10-3	NA	TRBJ1-6	CAISESDPSESPLHF
many	TRBV20-1	TRBD2	TRBJ2-7	CSAKLAGAAEQYF
few	TRBV7-9	NA	TRBJ2-1	CASSLALGVGSYNEQFF
many	TRBV5-1	TRBD1	TRBJ2-7	CASSSGQGPYEQYF
NA	TRBV29-1	NA	TRBJ2-7	CSVGPGSEQYF
NA	TRBV27	NA	TRBJ1-6	CASSPWTGSPLHF
many	TRBV12-3/TRBV12-4	NA	TRBJ2-1	CASSFRTNEQFF
few	TRBV7-8	NA	TRBJ2-7	CASSLVRRHNLYEQYF
NA	TRBV29-1	NA	TRBJ2-3	CSVEDVKVVTQYF
NA	TRBV19	NA	TRBJ1-2	CASTPQARTLYSGGYTF
many	TRBV28	NA	TRBJ2-3	CASSWGRVTDTQYF
many	TRBV5-1	TRBD1	TRBJ1-1	CASSYRQGGLMNTEAFF
many	TRBV29-1	NA	TRBJ2-1	CSVDGGTPQQFF
many	TRBV25-1	NA	TRBJ1-1	CASVPWDVAEAFF
many	TRBV19	TRBD2	TRBJ2-1	CASTSSGRDNEQFF
many	TRBV28	TRBD1	TRBJ2-1	CASSLLTGGSYNEQFF
many	TRBV7-9	TRBD1	TRBJ2-2	CASSRRQGANTGELFF
many	TRBV11-2	NA	TRBJ2-5	CASSFDYQETQYF
many	TRBV6-1	NA	TRBJ1-3	CASRVDRFSGNTIYF
many	TRBV28	TRBD1	TRBJ2-3	CASRGVQGRTATSTDTQYF
few	TRBV4-1	NA	TRBJ1-5	CASSPGESGTRSNQPQHF
NA	TRBV2	TRBD2	TRBJ2-7	CASSDSGRLYEQYF
NA	TRBV11-3	NA	TRBJ1-2	CASSLKMQAGHGYTF